This T cell receptor (beta chain) emerged from a study of T cell responses to AZD1222 COVID-19 vaccine. Study results and limitations: Among AZD1222 vaccinees, only 5 or 6 were seropositive at baseline. Vaccine-related CD4 TCRs covered spike, predominating at 160-218 and 743-854.

A remark on this clone: Its antigen remains unidentified.

The V end was cut by 5 bases, the J end by 0 bases, with 13 bases between. The germline V gene has CDR1 MNHEY and CDR2 SVGEGT. This CDR3 is 16 amino acids long. Repertoires were generated with immunoSEQ multiplex PCR, while TCRdb's copy carries only in-frame clones and drops some. The sample has about 97,000 clones; 70% to 90% are singletons. The rearrangement uses TRBV6-2 or TRBV6-3 and TRBJ1-4; D uncertain. Sequences were derived from peripheral blood, sampled on day 0 of AZD1222 vaccination. The TCR sequence derives from an adult in good health. The CDR3 region has the DNA TGTGCCAGCAGTCGTCCCGGTGGATCAACTAATGAAAAACTGTTTTTT. The encoded protein is CASSRPGGSTNEKLFF.